This T cell receptor beta chain was profiled in a study of Graves' ophthalmopathy and Graves' hyperthyroidism. Findings of the study overall: The majority of expanded thyroid clonotypes above 0.001 frequency also occurred in blood.

From RNA, the CDR3 regions of TCR beta chains were amplified and sequenced. The first-round RT-PCR employed HTBI primers together with the Qiagen OneStep RT-PCR kit. A multiplex PCR was then performed as the second round. TCRdb re-called the multiplex PCR reads through MiXCR, storing one row per CDR3 protein. The sample carries some 1.1 million distinct CDR3 sequences, about 40% recorded once. With 5 bases removed from V and 8 bases from J, the gap between germline ends came to 18 bases. The CDR3 spans 14 residues. Hyperthyroidism patients were newly diagnosed, ill under 2 months, and aged 18 to 65 years. Points on this clonotype: Antigen specificity is unknown.

Sequenced input: peripheral blood or thyroid tissue (not recorded which). This clonotype was sampled from an adult man with Graves' hyperthyroidism. V gene TRBV12-3 or TRBV12-4 combines with J gene TRBJ1-1; D remains unclear. DNA for the CDR3: TGTGCCAGCAGTCCCCCCCCCCATCCCGCCGAAGCTTTCTTT. It is translated as CASSPPPHPAEAFF.